The 30 T cell receptor beta chains listed next were all sequenced from one sample in a study of cytomegalovirus exposure and HLA in healthy donors (dated by TCRdb to 2015 to 2018). Library preparation was by the immunoSEQ multiplex PCR assay. The multiplex PCR relied on a mix of 60 forward primers for TCR Vbeta segments and 13 reverse primers for TCR Jbeta segments. TCRdb carries this immuneACCESS record with in-frame sequences only. Its versions omit some clonotypes, under half of them owing to an unresolved V gene in the studies checked, with the rest unexplained. The table for this sample records about 77,000 clones. Approximately 15% of the sample is taken by the ten largest. The material sequenced was PBMCs. The source is a man aged 50 to 59 in good health and CMV-seropositive.

The chain has TRBV6-1 and TRBJ2-7, with D possibly matching TRBD1 (6 bases). V was trimmed by 5 bases and J by 2 bases, leaving 16 bases between them. Germline CDR1 MNHNS, CDR2 SASEGT. The CDR3 has 15 residues. The DNA for the CDR3 is TGTGCCAGCAGTTGGACCGGGACACCGCCCTACGAGCAGTACTTC. This sequence encodes CASSWTGTPPYEQYF.

J is TRBJ1-5 and V is TRBV19; weak D call: TRBD1 (6 bases). The germline V and J ends were trimmed by 5 bases and 7 bases, with 12 bases remaining between them. Germline CDR1 is LNHDA and CDR2 is SQIVND (reference sequence). The CDR3 sequence is 13 residues long. This CDR3 reads CASSPGVGQPQHF. The CDR3, as DNA: TGTGCCAGTAGTCCAGGGGTAGGGCAGCCCCAGCATTTT.

V is TRBV25-1 and J is TRBJ2-6; D may be TRBD1 (6 bases). The V end lost 0 bases, the J end lost 2 bases, and 8 bases lay between the germline ends. This CDR3 spans 16 amino acids. In germline, CDR1 is MGHDK, CDR2 SYGVNS. In nucleotides, the CDR3 is TGTGCCAGCAGTGAATATAAGGGGGCTGGGGCCAACGTCCTGACTTTC. Its protein is CASSEYKGAGANVLTF. The whole variable domain, filled in from reference TRBV25-1 and TRBJ2-6, reads EADIYQTPRYLVIGTGKKITLECSQTMGHDKMYWYQQDPGMELHLIHYSYGVNSTEKGDLSSESTVSRIRTEHFPLTLESARPSHTSQYLCASSEYKGAGANVLTFGAGSRLTVL.

The CDR3, as DNA: TGTGCCAGCAGCTTATCAGCGGCGGGGGGCCTCCGGGAGACCCAGTACTTC. Encoded protein: CASSLSAAGGLRETQYF. The chain uses TRBV7-7 and TRBJ2-5; 8 bases align to TRBD2. Germline V lookup: CDR1 SSHAT, CDR2 FNYEAQ (reference sequence). This CDR3 spans 17 amino acids. J gave up 5 bases and V 2 bases, and 13 bases lay outside the gene matches.

The CDR3 sequence is CAWSPGMGSQETQYF. CDR3 DNA sequence: TGTGCCTGGAGCCCAGGGATGGGAAGCCAAGAGACCCAGTACTTC. This chain connects TRBV30 to TRBJ2-5; the D gene is possibly TRBD1 (5 bases). V shed 3 bases and J shed 1 base, with 15 bases lying between them. Germline CDR1 GTSNPN, CDR2 SVGIG (reference sequence). The length of the CDR3 is 15 residues.

V is TRBV29-1 and J is TRBJ2-3, with a tentative D call TRBD2 (6 bases). V dropped 6 bases and J dropped 8 bases, with 18 bases sitting between them. Germline lookup yields CDR1 SQVTM and CDR2 ANQGSEA. This CDR3 has 13 residues. CDR3: CSVEGGAGGTQYF. The CDR3 nucleotides are TGCAGCGTGGAGGGCGGGGCCGGCGGTACGCAGTATTTT.

The V gene is TRBV15, the J gene TRBJ2-7; D is undetermined. The CDR3 totals 14 residues. Germline V gene sequence: CDR1 LNHNV, CDR2 YYDKDF (reference sequence). Between the trimmed V and J ends, which lost 1 base and 3 bases, there was a span of 10 bases. In nucleotides, the CDR3 is TGTGCCACCAGCAGAGGAGGTTCTGGCTACGAGCAGTACGTC. Protein: CATSRGGSGYEQYV.

CDR3 bases: TGCGCCAGCAGCTTGGACGAAGGGGGGGCTGGCTATGGCTACACCTTC. As protein: CASSLDEGGAGYGYTF. The chain joins TRBV5-1 to TRBJ1-2, with a weak D call TRBD1 (6 bases). The CDR3 length is 16 residues. With 0 bases removed from V and 4 bases from J, the gap between germline ends came to 16 bases. CDR1 SGHRS and CDR2 YFSETQ come from the germline V gene.

V and J are TRBV19 and TRBJ1-2, with TRBD1 as a possible D gene (5 bases). The ends were cut back, 1 base at V and 2 bases at J, with 11 bases in the middle. The CDR3 sequence is 15 residues long. Germline V CDR1 and CDR2: LNHDA, SQIVND (reference sequence). DNA for the CDR3: TGTGCCAGTAGTATAGCGGCGGGGGAGAACTATGGCTACACCTTC. Its translation: CASSIAAGENYGYTF.

The chain joins TRBV6-5 to TRBJ2-2; TRBD2 aligns across 7 bases. V gave up 8 bases and J gave up 4 bases; unmatched junction bases: 10. CDR3 length: 15 amino acids. Germline CDR1 and CDR2: MNHEY and SVGAGI. The CDR3 bases are TGTGCCAGCTGGAAGGAAGGGAGGGGCACCGGGGAGCTGTTTTTT. This gives the protein CASWKEGRGTGELFF.

The chain recombines TRBV18 with TRBJ2-2; a weak D match, TRBD1 (5 bases). Germline V gene lookup returns CDR1 KGHSH and CDR2 LQKENI. The CDR3 runs 15 residues. Trimming pared 6 bases from V and 5 bases from J, leaving 16 bases between. DNA for the CDR3: TGTGCCAGCTCCTTCGAGGTTGGGGCGACCGGGGAGCTGTTTTTT. It specifies CASSFEVGATGELFF.

The chain joins TRBV19 to TRBJ2-5; D remains ambiguous. The CDR3 sequence is 16 residues long. CDR1 is LNHDA and CDR2 is SQIVND in the germline V gene (reference sequence). Trimming removed 3 bases from V and 3 bases from J, with 17 bases in between. The CDR3 region has the DNA TGTGCCAGTAGTATCGGGTCGCGCCTAAGTGAAGAGACCCAGTACTTC. It encodes CASSIGSRLSEETQYF.

The CDR3 region has the DNA TGTGCCAGCAGCGTAGGCGGCAGCGGGAGGATCGGGGAGCTGTTTTTT. Protein: CASSVGGSGRIGELFF. The chain has TRBV9 and TRBJ2-2; 9 bases line up with TRBD2. Germline CDR1 SGDLS, CDR2 YYNGEE. There are 16 residues in the CDR3. The ends lost 0 bases at V and 7 bases at J; junction bases unmatched: 7.

This sequence joins TRBV11-3 and TRBJ2-2, with 9 bases identical to TRBD1. The CDR3 is 15 amino acids. Unmatched junction bases numbered 5, after V lost 5 bases and J lost 4 bases. Germline CDR1 is SGHNT and CDR2 is YENEEA. This CDR3 reads CASSESTGGTGELFF. In nucleotides, the CDR3 is TGTGCCAGCAGCGAATCGACAGGGGGCACCGGGGAGCTGTTTTTT.

The gene calls are TRBV9 and TRBJ2-1, with D maybe TRBD1 (5 bases). Germline V gene lookup returns CDR1 SGDLS and CDR2 YYNGEE. V was cut by 0 bases and J by 10 bases, with 17 bases left in between. CDR3 length: 15 amino acids. The CDR3 region is CASSVGVAQGQEQFF. CDR3 in DNA: TGTGCCAGCAGCGTAGGGGTAGCCCAGGGTCAAGAGCAGTTCTTC.

J is TRBJ2-7 and V is TRBV5-6, with 7 bases aligning to TRBD2. CDR1 SGHDT and CDR2 YYEEEE come from the germline V gene. CDR3 length equals 16 residues. J lost 5 bases, V lost 4 bases, and 15 bases had no gene match. CDR3 DNA sequence: TGTGCCAGCAGCCTAATTGGTGTCGGTGCGGGGGACGAGCAGTACTTC. As protein: CASSLIGVGAGDEQYF.

The chain employs TRBV11-2 and TRBJ1-2, with 9 nucleotides matching TRBD1. This CDR3 is built from 15 residues. V shed 5 bases and J 2 bases; nucleotides not matched to a gene: 6. Per germline, CDR1 SGHAT and CDR2 FQNNGV. This CDR3 is CASSPTGGGNYGYTF. DNA of the CDR3: TGTGCCAGCAGCCCTACAGGGGGCGGAAACTATGGCTACACCTTC.

This chain uses TRBV29-1 with TRBJ2-7, with D possibly being TRBD1 (6 bases). With 6 bases removed from V and 0 bases from J, the gap between germline ends came to 18 bases. This CDR3 has 15 amino acids. Germline V gene data show CDR1 as SQVTM and CDR2 as ANQGSEA. CDR3 bases: TGCAGCGTAAAACTGCCGGGACAAAGCTCCTACGAGCAGTACTTC. The encoded protein is CSVKLPGQSSYEQYF.

The chain recombines TRBV5-6 with TRBJ1-2; D gene unclear. The germline gives CDR1 SGHDT, CDR2 YYEEEE. Trimming removed 3 bases at V and 2 bases at J, with 11 bases between. The CDR3 covers 14 residues. In DNA form, the CDR3 reads TGTGCCAGCAGCTGGAACCCGGGGAACTATGGCTACACCTTC. Protein product: CASSWNPGNYGYTF.

J is TRBJ1-4 and V is TRBV6-5; the match to TRBD1 covers 8 bases. Germline CDR1 is MNHEY and CDR2 is SVGAGI. The trim removed 10 bases at V and 3 bases at J, leaving 10 bases unmatched. CDR3 length: 15 amino acids. CDR3 sequence: CATYSTGQANEKLFF. CDR3 nucleotides: TGTGCCACATATTCCACGGGACAGGCTAATGAAAAACTGTTTTTT.

This chain joins TRBV6-1 and TRBJ2-5; weak D call: TRBD2 (5 bases). CDR1 is MNHNS and CDR2 is SASEGT in the germline V gene. This CDR3 contains 16 residues. Trimming took 0 bases from V and 0 from J, leaving 11 bases between them. CDR3 sequence reads: CASSEARALYQETQYF. In nucleotides, the CDR3 is TGTGCCAGCAGTGAAGCGCGGGCATTGTACCAAGAGACCCAGTACTTC.

The chain employs TRBV2 and TRBJ1-4; 7 bases are a match to TRBD1. Germline CDR1 reads SNHLY; CDR2 reads FYNNEI. Losses at the gene ends were 6 bases for V and 1 base for J; bases not matched to a gene: 8. This CDR3 has 16 residues. CDR3 nucleotides: TGTGCCAGCAGCTACAGGGGCTTGGGAACTAATGAAAAACTGTTTTTT. It codes for CASSYRGLGTNEKLFF.

This chain connects TRBV4-1 to TRBJ1-1; TRBD1 agrees at 7 bases. The CDR3 sequence is 13 residues long. CDR1 and CDR2 (germline): MGHRA, YSYEKL. The trim removed 4 bases at V and 8 bases at J, leaving 7 bases unmatched. Here the CDR3 DNA reads TGCGCCAGCAGCCGCCCTGGACAGGCCGAAGCTTTCTTT. Translated, it gives CASSRPGQAEAFF.

V gene TRBV15 combines with J gene TRBJ2-7; tentatively, D is TRBD2 (6 bases). Trimming stripped 6 bases from V and 3 bases from J, with 18 bases between. The CDR3 is 15 residues long. In germline, CDR1 is LNHNV, CDR2 YYDKDF (reference sequence). CDR3 residues: CATRAPWGTLYEQYV. DNA for the CDR3: TGTGCCACCAGAGCCCCGTGGGGGACTCTCTACGAGCAGTACGTC.

The chain couples TRBV6-6 to TRBJ1-1, with 7 bases matching TRBD1. V lost 10 bases to trimming and J lost 1 base; unmatched junction nucleotides: 3. Germline CDR1 MNHNY, CDR2 SVGAGI (reference sequence). The length of the CDR3 is 12 residues. For the CDR3, the DNA is TGTGCCACTCGACAGGGGAACACTGAAGCTTTCTTT. Translation gives CATRQGNTEAFF.

The V and J genes are TRBV18 and TRBJ2-5; 8 positions match TRBD2. V lost 4 bases, J lost 5 bases, and 12 bases stayed unmatched. This CDR3 has 16 residues. CDR1 is KGHSH and CDR2 is LQKENI in the germline V gene. The CDR3, as DNA: TGTGCCAGCTCACAGCCCCGAGCGGGAGTCGGGGAGACCCAGTACTTC. Its translation: CASSQPRAGVGETQYF.

The chain uses TRBV29-1 and TRBJ2-2, with 10 bases fitting TRBD1. Trimming removed 5 bases from V and 2 bases from J; junction bases left unmatched: 2. The length of the CDR3 is 14 residues. Germline loops: CDR1 SQVTM, CDR2 ANQGSEA. CDR3 loop: CSVWDRGNTGELFF. The CDR3 coding sequence is TGCAGCGTTTGGGACAGGGGAAACACCGGGGAGCTGTTTTTT.

The V and J genes are TRBV6-1 and TRBJ2-7, with D tentatively TRBD2 (5 bases). V lost 2 bases, J lost 7 bases, and 18 bases lay in between. Germline lookup yields CDR1 MNHNS and CDR2 SASEGT. This CDR3 contains 15 residues. The CDR3 DNA is TGTGCCAGCAGTGAATCAGGCCGTTTGAGGAGGGAGCAGTACTTC. It translates to CASSESGRLRREQYF.

The V and J genes are TRBV7-3 and TRBJ2-2; a possible D gene is TRBD2 (7 bases). The germline V gene has CDR1 SGHTA and CDR2 FQGTGA. This CDR3 has 16 amino acids. Trimming shortened V by 2 bases and J by 3 bases, and 13 bases separated the two germline ends. The CDR3 DNA is TGTGCCAGCAGCTTACCCGAGGGGGGGGACACCGGGGAGCTGTTTTTT. Protein: CASSLPEGGDTGELFF.

The chain combines TRBV5-1 with TRBJ2-3, with D hard to call. The germline V gene encodes CDR1 SGHRS and CDR2 YFSETQ. The CDR3 runs to 17 residues. V gave up 3 bases and J gave up 1 base, with 18 bases separating them. CDR3 region: CASSSPASRNGTDTQYF. CDR3 DNA sequence: TGCGCCAGCAGCTCCCCCGCGTCGCGGAATGGCACAGATACGCAGTATTTT.